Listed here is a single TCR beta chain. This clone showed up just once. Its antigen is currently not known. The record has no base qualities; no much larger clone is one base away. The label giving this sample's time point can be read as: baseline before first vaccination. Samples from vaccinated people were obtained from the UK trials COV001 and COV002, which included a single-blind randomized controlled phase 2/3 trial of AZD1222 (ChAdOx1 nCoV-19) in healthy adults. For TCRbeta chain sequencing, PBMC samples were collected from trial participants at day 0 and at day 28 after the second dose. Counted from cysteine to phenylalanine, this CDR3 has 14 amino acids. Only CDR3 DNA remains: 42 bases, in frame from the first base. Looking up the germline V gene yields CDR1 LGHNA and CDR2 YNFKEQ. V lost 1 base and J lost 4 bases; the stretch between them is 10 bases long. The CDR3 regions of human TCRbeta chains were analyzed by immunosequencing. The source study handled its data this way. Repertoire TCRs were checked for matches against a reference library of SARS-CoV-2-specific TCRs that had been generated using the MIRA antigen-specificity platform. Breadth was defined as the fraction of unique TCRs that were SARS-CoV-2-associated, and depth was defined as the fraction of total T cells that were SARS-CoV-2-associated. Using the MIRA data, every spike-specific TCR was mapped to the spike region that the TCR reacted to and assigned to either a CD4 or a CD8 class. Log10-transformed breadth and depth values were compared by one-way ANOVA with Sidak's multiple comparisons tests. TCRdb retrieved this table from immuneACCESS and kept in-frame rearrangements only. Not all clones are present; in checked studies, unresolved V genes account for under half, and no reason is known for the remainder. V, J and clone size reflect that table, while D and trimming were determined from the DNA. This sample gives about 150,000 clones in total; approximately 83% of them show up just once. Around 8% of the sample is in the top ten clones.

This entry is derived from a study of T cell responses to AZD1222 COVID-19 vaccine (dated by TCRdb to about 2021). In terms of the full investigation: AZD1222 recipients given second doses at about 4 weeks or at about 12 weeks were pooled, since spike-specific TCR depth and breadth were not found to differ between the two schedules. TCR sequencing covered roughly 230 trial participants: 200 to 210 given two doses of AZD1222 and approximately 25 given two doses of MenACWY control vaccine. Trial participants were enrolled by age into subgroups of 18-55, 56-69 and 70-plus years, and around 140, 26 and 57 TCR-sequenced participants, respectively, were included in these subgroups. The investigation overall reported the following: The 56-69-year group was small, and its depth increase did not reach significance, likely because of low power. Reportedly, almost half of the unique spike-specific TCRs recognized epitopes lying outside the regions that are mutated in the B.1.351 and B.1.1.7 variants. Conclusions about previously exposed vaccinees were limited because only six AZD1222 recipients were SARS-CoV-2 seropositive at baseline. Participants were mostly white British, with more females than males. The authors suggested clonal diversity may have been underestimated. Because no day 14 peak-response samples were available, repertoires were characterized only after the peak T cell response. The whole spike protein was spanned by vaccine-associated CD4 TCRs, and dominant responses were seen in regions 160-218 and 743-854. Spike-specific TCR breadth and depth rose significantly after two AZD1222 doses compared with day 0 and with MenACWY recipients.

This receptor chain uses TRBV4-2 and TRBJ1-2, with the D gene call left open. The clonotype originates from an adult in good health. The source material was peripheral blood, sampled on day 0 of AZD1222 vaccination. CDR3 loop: CASSQVGATYGYTF. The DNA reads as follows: TGTGCCAGCAGCCAAGTGGGCGCAACCTATGGCTACACCTTC.